This is a list of T cell receptor beta chains from one sample in a study of blood T cell repertoires in COVID-19. Produced via immunoSEQ multiplex PCR; TCRdb's table is partial and in-frame only. The sample has about 51,000 clones, 75% to 90% seen once; the top ten hold 1% to 1.5%. The specimen sequenced was peripheral blood. These receptors all come from a man in his fifties or sixties with acute or convalescent COVID-19. Each CDR3 is given with its conserved first and last residue. Fields, in order: CDR3 protein, V gene, J gene.

CDR3aa: CTSSQAVAGGSGANVLTF
v_gene: TRBV1
j_gene: TRBJ2-6

CDR3aa: CASSFMGAANTEAFF
v_gene: TRBV5-1
j_gene: TRBJ1-1

CDR3aa: CASSLVGAGAQETQYF
v_gene: TRBV11-2
j_gene: TRBJ2-5

CDR3aa: CASSPRDKTYEQYF
v_gene: TRBV23-1
j_gene: TRBJ2-7

CDR3aa: CASSEKGQGLGGYTF
v_gene: TRBV2
j_gene: TRBJ1-2

CDR3aa: CASSLDSAGETQYF
v_gene: TRBV5-4
j_gene: TRBJ2-5

CDR3aa: CASSAGRLTRNTGELFF
v_gene: TRBV7-7
j_gene: TRBJ2-2

CDR3aa: CASSLWTSGAQETQYF
v_gene: TRBV7-2
j_gene: TRBJ2-5

CDR3aa: CATSRDNRAYEQYF
v_gene: TRBV15
j_gene: TRBJ2-7

CDR3aa: CASSYGGIAGFSEQYF
v_gene: TRBV6-5
j_gene: TRBJ2-7

CDR3aa: CASSAVAGRGSNEQFF
v_gene: TRBV10-1
j_gene: TRBJ2-1

CDR3aa: CASSFGMTYEQYF
v_gene: TRBV27
j_gene: TRBJ2-7

CDR3aa: CASSFPGTGGAYYGYTF
v_gene: TRBV28
j_gene: TRBJ1-2

CDR3aa: CAISRGEIYYGYTF
v_gene: TRBV10-3
j_gene: TRBJ1-2

CDR3aa: CASSEARGGNTIYF
v_gene: TRBV2
j_gene: TRBJ1-3

CDR3aa: CASSQSASGAPDTQYF
v_gene: TRBV4-3
j_gene: TRBJ2-3

CDR3aa: CASSFGWNTEAFF
v_gene: TRBV11-2
j_gene: TRBJ1-1

CDR3aa: CASSPRRENTEAFF
v_gene: TRBV13
j_gene: TRBJ1-1

CDR3aa: CASSYSAGGYWGEQFF
v_gene: TRBV6-2/TRBV6-3
j_gene: TRBJ2-1

CDR3aa: CASRNPGQLAFF
v_gene: TRBV27
j_gene: TRBJ1-1

CDR3aa: CASSGTGTEAFF
v_gene: TRBV19
j_gene: TRBJ1-1

CDR3aa: CASSQAEGQGNSGYTF
v_gene: TRBV4-2
j_gene: TRBJ1-2

CDR3aa: CASSSGLAGPDTQYF
v_gene: TRBV5-1
j_gene: TRBJ2-3

CDR3aa: CASSLSEDTQYF
v_gene: TRBV7-8
j_gene: TRBJ2-3

CDR3aa: CASGGRGLNTEAFF
v_gene: TRBV2
j_gene: TRBJ1-1

CDR3aa: CASSTLLGVGNQPQHF
v_gene: TRBV19
j_gene: TRBJ1-5

CDR3aa: CASRTGFEQYF
v_gene: TRBV12-3/TRBV12-4
j_gene: TRBJ2-7

CDR3aa: CASSPGTGGSYEQYF
v_gene: TRBV7-9
j_gene: TRBJ2-7

CDR3aa: CASIRGPGGSYNEQFF
v_gene: TRBV19
j_gene: TRBJ2-1

CDR3aa: CASSQDSSGVLYEQYF
v_gene: TRBV3-1/TRBV3-2
j_gene: TRBJ2-7

CDR3aa: CASSAAGVGADTQYF
v_gene: TRBV6-4
j_gene: TRBJ2-3

CDR3aa: CASRLGTGTNQPQHF
v_gene: TRBV5-6
j_gene: TRBJ1-5

CDR3aa: CASSQDSSGVFEKLFF
v_gene: TRBV4-3
j_gene: TRBJ1-4

CDR3aa: CASSTNSGGSGNTIYF
v_gene: TRBV5-1
j_gene: TRBJ1-3

CDR3aa: CASSQTDRGRGKLFF
v_gene: TRBV3-1/TRBV3-2
j_gene: TRBJ1-4

CDR3aa: CASSAGQGNNSPLHF
v_gene: TRBV5-1
j_gene: TRBJ1-6

CDR3aa: CASSYPGQGVLFF
v_gene: TRBV6-5
j_gene: TRBJ2-2

CDR3aa: CASSQEAYYGYTF
v_gene: TRBV4-2
j_gene: TRBJ1-2

CDR3aa: CASKQGEGSGNTIYF
v_gene: TRBV6-5
j_gene: TRBJ1-3

CDR3aa: CASSLSWDRSDYGYTF
v_gene: TRBV27
j_gene: TRBJ1-2

CDR3aa: CATNPPGISTDTQYF
v_gene: TRBV24-1
j_gene: TRBJ2-3

CDR3aa: CASKSSGSYNEQFF
v_gene: TRBV2
j_gene: TRBJ2-1

CDR3aa: CSVLPRDRGSGANVLTF
v_gene: TRBV29-1
j_gene: TRBJ2-6

CDR3aa: CASSEARGHDGYTF
v_gene: TRBV6-1
j_gene: TRBJ1-2

CDR3aa: CASSFQGKGANVLTF
v_gene: TRBV5-1
j_gene: TRBJ2-6

CDR3aa: CARSRGLSGNTIYF
v_gene: TRBV2
j_gene: TRBJ1-3

CDR3aa: CASIGTGHYEQYF
v_gene: TRBV6-5
j_gene: TRBJ2-7

CDR3aa: CASSWDRGSEAFF
v_gene: TRBV27
j_gene: TRBJ1-1

CDR3aa: CAISDTGTGVGGGYTF
v_gene: TRBV10-3
j_gene: TRBJ1-2

CDR3aa: CASSGTGNQPQHF
v_gene: TRBV19
j_gene: TRBJ1-5

CDR3aa: CASSVAPGTGNTIYF
v_gene: TRBV11-3
j_gene: TRBJ1-3

CDR3aa: CASSQGLLLDTQYF
v_gene: TRBV4-1
j_gene: TRBJ2-3

CDR3aa: CASSLWGTSGAKNIQYF
v_gene: TRBV28
j_gene: TRBJ2-4

CDR3aa: CASSPPRTGTSYEQYF
v_gene: TRBV18
j_gene: TRBJ2-7

CDR3aa: CSVYLSGSYYNEQFF
v_gene: TRBV29-1
j_gene: TRBJ2-1

CDR3aa: CASSGAQTAWREKLFF
v_gene: TRBV6-1
j_gene: TRBJ1-4

CDR3aa: CASSSERGGRLPDTQYF
v_gene: TRBV6-2/TRBV6-3
j_gene: TRBJ2-3